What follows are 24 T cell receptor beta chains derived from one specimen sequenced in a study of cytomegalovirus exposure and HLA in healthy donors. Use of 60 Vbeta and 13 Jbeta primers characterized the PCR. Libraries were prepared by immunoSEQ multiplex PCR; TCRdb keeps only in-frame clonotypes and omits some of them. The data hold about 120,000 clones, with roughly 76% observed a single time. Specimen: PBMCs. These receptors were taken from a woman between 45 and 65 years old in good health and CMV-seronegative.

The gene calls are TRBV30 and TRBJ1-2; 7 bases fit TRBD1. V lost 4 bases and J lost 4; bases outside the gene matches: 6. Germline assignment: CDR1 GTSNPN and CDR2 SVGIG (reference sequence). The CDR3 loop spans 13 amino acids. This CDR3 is CAWNRQGVYGYTF. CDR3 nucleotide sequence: TGTGCCTGGAACAGACAGGGAGTCTATGGCTACACCTTC. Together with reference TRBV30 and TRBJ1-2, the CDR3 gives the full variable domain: SQTIHQWPATLVQPVGSPLSLECTVEGTSNPNLYWYRQAAGRGLQLLFYSVGIGQISSEVPQNLSASRPQDRQFILSSKKLLLSDSGFYLCAWNRQGVYGYTFGSGTRLTVV.

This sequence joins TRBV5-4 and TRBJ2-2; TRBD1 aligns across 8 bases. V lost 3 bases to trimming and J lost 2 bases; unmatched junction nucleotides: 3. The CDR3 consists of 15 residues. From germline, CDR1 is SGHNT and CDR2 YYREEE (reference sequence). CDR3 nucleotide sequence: TGTGCCAGCAGCTCGGGACAGGTTAACACCGGGGAGCTGTTTTTT. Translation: CASSSGQVNTGELFF. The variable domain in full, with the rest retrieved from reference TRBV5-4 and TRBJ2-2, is ETGVTQSPTHLIKTRGQQVTLRCSSQSGHNTVSWYQQALGQGPQFIFQYYREEENGRGNFPPRFSGLQFPNYSSELNVNALELDDSALYLCASSSGQVNTGELFFGEGSRLTVL.

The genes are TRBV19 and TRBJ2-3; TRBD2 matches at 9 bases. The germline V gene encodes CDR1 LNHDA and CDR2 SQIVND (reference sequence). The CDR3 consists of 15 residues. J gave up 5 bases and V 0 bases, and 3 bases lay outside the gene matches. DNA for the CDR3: TGTGCCAGTAGTATAGATAGCGGGGGTGGAGATACGCAGTATTTT. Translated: CASSIDSGGGDTQYF.

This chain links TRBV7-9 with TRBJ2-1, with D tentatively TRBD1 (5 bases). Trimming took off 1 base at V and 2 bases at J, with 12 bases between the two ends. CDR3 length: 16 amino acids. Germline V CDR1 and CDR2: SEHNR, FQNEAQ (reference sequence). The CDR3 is CASSLVGLAPYNEQFF. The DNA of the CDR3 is TGTGCCAGCAGCTTAGTGGGGCTGGCTCCCTACAATGAGCAGTTCTTC.

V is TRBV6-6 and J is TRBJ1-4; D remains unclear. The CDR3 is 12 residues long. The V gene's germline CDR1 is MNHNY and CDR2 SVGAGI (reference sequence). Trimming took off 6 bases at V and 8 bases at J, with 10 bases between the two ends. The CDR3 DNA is TGTGCCAGCAGGCACACAGAGGAAAAACTGTTTTTT. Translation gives CASRHTEEKLFF.

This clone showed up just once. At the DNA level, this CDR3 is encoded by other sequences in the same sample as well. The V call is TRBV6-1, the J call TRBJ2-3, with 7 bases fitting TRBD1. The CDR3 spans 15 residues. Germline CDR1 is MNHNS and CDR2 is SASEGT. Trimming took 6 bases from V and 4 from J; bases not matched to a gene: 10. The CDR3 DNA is TGTGCCAGCAGACCTCAAGACAGGGCAGCAGATACGCAGTATTTT. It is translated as CASRPQDRAADTQYF.

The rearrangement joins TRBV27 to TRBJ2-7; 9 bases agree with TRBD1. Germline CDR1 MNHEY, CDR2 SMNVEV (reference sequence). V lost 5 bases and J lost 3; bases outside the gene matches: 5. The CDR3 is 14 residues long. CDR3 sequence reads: CASSPGDRVYEQYF. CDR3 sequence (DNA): TGTGCCAGCAGTCCAGGGGACAGGGTCTACGAGCAGTACTTC.

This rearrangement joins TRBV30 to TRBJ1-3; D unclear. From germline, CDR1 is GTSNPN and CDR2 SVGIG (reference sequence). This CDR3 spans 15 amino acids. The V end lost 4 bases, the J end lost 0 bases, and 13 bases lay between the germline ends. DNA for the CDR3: TGTGCCTGGAAGCTTCCTGTTAGCTCTGGAAACACCATATATTTT. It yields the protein CAWKLPVSSGNTIYF.

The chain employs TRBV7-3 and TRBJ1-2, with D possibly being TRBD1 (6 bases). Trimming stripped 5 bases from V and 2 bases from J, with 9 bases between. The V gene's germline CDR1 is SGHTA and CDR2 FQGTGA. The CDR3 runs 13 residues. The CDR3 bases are TGTGCCAGCAGCCTGGGGGCCAACTATGGCTACACCTTC. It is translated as CASSLGANYGYTF.

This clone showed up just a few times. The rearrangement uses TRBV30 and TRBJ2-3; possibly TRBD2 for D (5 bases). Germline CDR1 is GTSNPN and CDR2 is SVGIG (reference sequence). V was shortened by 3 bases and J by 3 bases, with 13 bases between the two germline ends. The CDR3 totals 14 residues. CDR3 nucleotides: TGTGCCTGGAGCACGGGAAGGGTAACAGATACGCAGTATTTT. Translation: CAWSTGRVTDTQYF.

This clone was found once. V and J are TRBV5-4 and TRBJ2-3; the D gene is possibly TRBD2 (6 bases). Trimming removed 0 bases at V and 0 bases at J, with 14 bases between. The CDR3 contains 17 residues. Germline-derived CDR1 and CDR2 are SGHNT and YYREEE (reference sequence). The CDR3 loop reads CASSLVRAGPSTDTQYF. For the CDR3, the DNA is TGTGCCAGCAGCTTGGTCCGCGCGGGACCTAGCACAGATACGCAGTATTTT.

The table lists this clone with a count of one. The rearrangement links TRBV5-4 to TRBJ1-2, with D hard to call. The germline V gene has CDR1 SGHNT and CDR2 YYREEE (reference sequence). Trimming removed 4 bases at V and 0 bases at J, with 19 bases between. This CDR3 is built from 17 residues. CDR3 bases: TGTGCCAGCAGCATTAAGGTCAGCGGCGGGTCTAACTATGGCTACACCTTC. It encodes CASSIKVSGGSNYGYTF.

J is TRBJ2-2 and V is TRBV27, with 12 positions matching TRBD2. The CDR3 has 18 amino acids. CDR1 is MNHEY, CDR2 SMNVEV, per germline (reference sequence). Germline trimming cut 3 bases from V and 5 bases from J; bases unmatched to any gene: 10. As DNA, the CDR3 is TGTGCCAGCAGTTTTCTAGCGGGAGGGCCGAGTATTACCGGGGAGCTGTTTTTT. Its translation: CASSFLAGGPSITGELFF.

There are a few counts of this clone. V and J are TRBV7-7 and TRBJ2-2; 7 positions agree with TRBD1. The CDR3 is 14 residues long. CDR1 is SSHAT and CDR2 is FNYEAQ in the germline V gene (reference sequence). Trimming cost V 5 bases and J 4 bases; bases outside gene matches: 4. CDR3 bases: TGTGCCAGCAGCCCACAGGGGACCACCGGGGAGCTGTTTTTT. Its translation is CASSPQGTTGELFF.

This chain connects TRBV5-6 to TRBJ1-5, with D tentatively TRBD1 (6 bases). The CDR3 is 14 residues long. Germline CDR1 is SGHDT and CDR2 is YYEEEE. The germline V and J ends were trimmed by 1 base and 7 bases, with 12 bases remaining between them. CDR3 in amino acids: CASSLFWGRQPQHF. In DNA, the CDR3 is TGTGCCAGCAGCTTGTTTTGGGGGCGACAGCCCCAGCATTTT.

The CDR3 coding sequence is TGTGCCAGCAGTACGCAGGGCAATCAGCCCCAGCATTTT. Its translation is CASSTQGNQPQHF. The chain carries TRBV6-5 and TRBJ1-5, with D unclear. V gave up 5 bases and J gave up 2 bases, with 7 bases separating them. In germline, CDR1 is MNHEY, CDR2 SVGAGI. The CDR3 runs 13 residues.

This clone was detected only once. The CDR3 region is CASSLSPGTGNNEQFF. CDR3 sequence (DNA): TGTGCCAGCAGTTTATCGCCAGGTACAGGCAACAATGAGCAGTTCTTC. The V and J genes are TRBV27 and TRBJ2-1, with D perhaps matching TRBD1 (5 bases). The CDR3 sequence is 16 residues long. Germline V gene sequence: CDR1 MNHEY, CDR2 SMNVEV (reference sequence). The V and J ends lost 0 bases and 5 bases respectively, with 14 bases between them.

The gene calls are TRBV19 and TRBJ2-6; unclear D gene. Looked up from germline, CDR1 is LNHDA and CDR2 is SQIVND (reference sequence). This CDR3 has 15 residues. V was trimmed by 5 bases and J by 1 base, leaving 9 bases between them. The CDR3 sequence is CASSSGSSGANVLTF. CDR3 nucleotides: TGTGCCAGTAGTTCGGGTTCGTCTGGGGCCAACGTCCTGACTTTC.

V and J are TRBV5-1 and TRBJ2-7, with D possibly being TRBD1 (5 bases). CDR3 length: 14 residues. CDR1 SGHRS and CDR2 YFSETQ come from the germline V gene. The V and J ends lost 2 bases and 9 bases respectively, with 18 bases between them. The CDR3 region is CASSLRGDSLVQYF. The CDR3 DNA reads TGCGCCAGCAGCTTAAGGGGCGATTCGCTCGTGCAGTACTTC.

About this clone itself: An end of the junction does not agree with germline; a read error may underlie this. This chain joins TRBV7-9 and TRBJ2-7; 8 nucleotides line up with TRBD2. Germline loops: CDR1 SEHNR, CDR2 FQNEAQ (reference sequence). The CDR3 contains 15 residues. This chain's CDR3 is CSSSRPPGGQREQYF. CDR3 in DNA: TGTTCCAGCAGCCGCCCGCCGGGAGGGCAGCGCGAGCAGTACTTC.

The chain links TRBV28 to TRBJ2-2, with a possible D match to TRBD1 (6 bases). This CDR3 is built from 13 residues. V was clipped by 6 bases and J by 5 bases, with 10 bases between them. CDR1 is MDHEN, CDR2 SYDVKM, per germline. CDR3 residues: CASRRGSTGELFF. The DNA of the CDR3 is TGTGCCAGCAGGAGGGGGTCGACCGGGGAGCTGTTTTTT.

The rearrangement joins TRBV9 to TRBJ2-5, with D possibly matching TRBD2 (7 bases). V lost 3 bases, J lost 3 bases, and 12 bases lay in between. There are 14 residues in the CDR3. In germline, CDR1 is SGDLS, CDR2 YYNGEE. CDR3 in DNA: TGTGCCAGCAGCGACGGAGGGGGGGAAGAGACCCAGTACTTC. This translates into CASSDGGGEETQYF.

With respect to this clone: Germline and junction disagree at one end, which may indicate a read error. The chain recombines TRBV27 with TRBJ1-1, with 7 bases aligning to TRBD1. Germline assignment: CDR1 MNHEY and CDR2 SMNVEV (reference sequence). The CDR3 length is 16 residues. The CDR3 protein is CASSYLLEGANTEALF. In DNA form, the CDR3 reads TGTGCCAGCAGTTACCTTCTCGAGGGGGCGAACACTGAAGCTCTCTTT.

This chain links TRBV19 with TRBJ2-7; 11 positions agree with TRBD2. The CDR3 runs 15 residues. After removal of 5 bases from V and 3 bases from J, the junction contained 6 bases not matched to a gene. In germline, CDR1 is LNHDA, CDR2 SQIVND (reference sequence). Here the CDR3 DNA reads TGTGCCAGTAGTGAAACCGGGACTAGCGGCTACGAGCAGTACTTC. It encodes CASSETGTSGYEQYF. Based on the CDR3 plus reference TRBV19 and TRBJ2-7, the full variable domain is DGGITQSPKYLFRKEGQNVTLSCEQNLNHDAMYWYRQDPGQGLRLIYYSQIVNDFQKGDIAEGYSVSREKKESFPLTVTSAQKNPTAFYLCASSETGTSGYEQYFGPGTRLTVT.